The next 16 T cell receptor beta chains were all read from a single sample in a study of cytomegalovirus exposure and HLA in healthy donors. Vbeta (60) and Jbeta (13) primers were used in the PCR. Data came from immunoSEQ multiplex PCR; TCRdb stores just in-frame clones and leaves some out. The specimen's table records roughly 120,000 clones. Sequencing was carried out using PBMCs. The source is a middle-aged man in good health and CMV-seropositive.

This sequence joins TRBV28 and TRBJ2-7; TRBD1 matches at 9 bases. J lost 6 bases, V lost 5 bases, and 14 bases had no gene match. There are 16 residues in the CDR3. Germline V CDR1 and CDR2: MDHEN, SYDVKM. The CDR3 loop reads CASSKPWTGVHREQYF. The DNA for the CDR3 is TGTGCCAGCAGTAAGCCTTGGACAGGGGTTCATCGCGAGCAGTACTTC.

The genes are TRBV9 and TRBJ2-1; D call uncertain. Per the germline V gene, CDR1 is SGDLS and CDR2 is YYNGEE. V lost 2 bases and J 7 bases, leaving 4 bases between the germline ends. This CDR3 comprises 11 residues. The CDR3 protein is CASSVTNEQFF. The CDR3, as DNA: TGTGCCAGCAGCGTCACAAATGAGCAGTTCTTC.

The chain combines TRBV5-1 with TRBJ1-1, with D tentatively TRBD1 (5 bases). The CDR3 covers 16 residues. Germline loops: CDR1 SGHRS, CDR2 YFSETQ. The germline V and J ends were trimmed by 0 bases and 1 base, with 13 bases remaining between them. This CDR3 reads CASSLVGWGGNTEAFF. The CDR3 DNA reads TGCGCCAGCAGCTTGGTGGGTTGGGGGGGGAACACTGAAGCTTTCTTT. The whole variable domain, remainder taken from reference TRBV5-1 and TRBJ1-1, is KAGVTQTPRYLIKTRGQQVTLSCSPISGHRSVSWYQQTPGQGLQFLFEYFSETQRNKGNFPGRFSGRQFSNSRSEMNVSTLELGDSALYLCASSLVGWGGNTEAFFGQGTRLTVV.

This rearrangement joins TRBV10-3 to TRBJ2-4; D is ambiguous. The CDR3 is 15 residues long. Germline assignment: CDR1 ENHRY and CDR2 SYGVKD. V gave up 2 bases and J gave up 2 bases, with 10 bases separating them. CDR3: CAISEQGEPKNIQYF. For the CDR3, the DNA is TGTGCCATCAGTGAGCAAGGAGAACCCAAAAACATTCAGTACTTC.

The chain links TRBV13 to TRBJ2-3; TRBD2 aligns across 12 bases. J lost 4 bases, V lost 5 bases, and 7 bases had no gene match. The germline V gene encodes CDR1 PRHDT and CDR2 FYEKMQ (reference sequence). The CDR3 consists of 16 residues. CDR3 protein: CASSTSGRPASDTQYF. The CDR3 DNA reads as TGTGCCAGCAGCACTAGCGGGAGGCCGGCTTCAGATACGCAGTATTTT.

Remarks on this clone: Other DNA sequences of this sample code for an identical CDR3. The CDR3 region has the DNA TGTGCCATCAGTGAGAGCCAGGGTAACTATGGCTACACCTTC. Translated: CAISESQGNYGYTF. This chain links TRBV10-3 with TRBJ1-2; TRBD1 might be the D (5 bases). V was pared by 2 bases and J by 1 base, with 8 bases between. This CDR3 has 14 residues. Germline lookup yields CDR1 ENHRY and CDR2 SYGVKD.

The rearrangement links TRBV5-6 to TRBJ1-5, with TRBD1 matching 8 bases. Looked up from germline, CDR1 is SGHDT and CDR2 is YYEEEE. The trim removed 3 bases at V and 6 bases at J, leaving 14 bases unmatched. The CDR3 spans 17 residues. The CDR3 is CASSSLGQGTYGQPQHF. The CDR3 DNA is TGTGCCAGCAGCTCCCTCGGACAGGGAACCTACGGTCAGCCCCAGCATTTT.

As concerns this clone: The junction differs from germline at one of its ends, possibly a read error. This chain connects TRBV6-1 to TRBJ2-2; 7 bases fit TRBD2. The CDR3 totals 15 residues. Germline V CDR1 and CDR2: MNHNS, SASEGT. CDR3 nucleotide sequence: TGTGTCAGCAGAGAAGGGCTAGCGGACACCGGGGAGCTGTTTTTT. Residues: CVSREGLADTGELFF.

This rearrangement joins TRBV4-2 to TRBJ2-1; TRBD2 might be the D (6 bases). The V and J ends lost 4 bases and 8 bases respectively, with 21 bases between them. The CDR3 sequence is 16 residues long. The germline V gene encodes CDR1 LGHNA and CDR2 YNFKEQ. DNA for the CDR3: TGTGCCAGCAGCCCACGTGGGACTTTTTCGCGTGATGAGCAGTTCTTC. Translating gives CASSPRGTFSRDEQFF.

The DNA for the CDR3 is TGTGCCAGCAGTGACTCCGGGACAGGCCGGCATGAGCAGTTCTTC. Translated, it gives CASSDSGTGRHEQFF. This rearrangement joins TRBV6-1 to TRBJ2-1, with 8 bases that match TRBD1. Losses at the gene ends were 3 bases for V and 8 bases for J; bases not matched to a gene: 9. Germline assignment: CDR1 MNHNS and CDR2 SASEGT. The CDR3 is 15 amino acids.

The chain combines TRBV5-6 with TRBJ1-2; D might be TRBD1 (6 bases). Germline lookup yields CDR1 SGHDT and CDR2 YYEEEE. Trimming cost V 4 bases and J 8 bases, with 15 bases left between them. CDR3 size: 13 residues. CDR3 region: CASSPDSLSGYTF. The CDR3 DNA follows: TGTGCCAGCAGCCCGGACAGCCTGTCAGGCTACACCTTC.

The chain joins TRBV4-1 to TRBJ2-1, with 7 bases matching TRBD1. The V gene end was trimmed by 5 bases and the J gene end by 0 bases; junction bases not matched to a gene: 4. In germline, CDR1 is MGHRA, CDR2 YSYEKL. The CDR3 totals 15 residues. In DNA form, the CDR3 reads TGCGCCAGCAGCTCTGGACAGGTCTCCTACAATGAGCAGTTCTTC. It translates to CASSSGQVSYNEQFF.

The chain employs TRBV25-1 and TRBJ1-2; weak D call: TRBD1 (5 bases). V was shortened by 10 bases and J by 4 bases, with 28 bases between the two germline ends. CDR3 size: 17 residues. Germline values: CDR1 MGHDK, CDR2 SYGVNS. CDR3: CATSSTGEGVEVYGYTF. The CDR3, as DNA: TGTGCCACTTCGTCCACTGGAGAAGGGGTAGAGGTCTATGGCTACACCTTC.

The chain couples TRBV5-6 to TRBJ2-3; possible D gene TRBD1, 6 bases. The CDR3 spans 18 residues. Trimming removed 0 bases from V and 6 bases from J, with 23 bases in between. Germline CDR1 is SGHDT and CDR2 is YYEEEE. CDR3 in amino acids: CASSLGVKETGQRDTQYF. CDR3 DNA: TGTGCCAGCAGCTTGGGAGTTAAAGAGACAGGCCAAAGGGATACGCAGTATTTT.

V and J are TRBV7-8 and TRBJ2-7; 11 nucleotides agree with TRBD1. The germline gives CDR1 SGHVS, CDR2 FQNEAQ. V lost 0 bases and J lost 4; bases outside the gene matches: 5. The CDR3 loop spans 16 amino acids. The CDR3 loop reads CASSLAGTGGRYEQYF. The DNA of the CDR3 is TGTGCCAGCAGCTTAGCGGGGACAGGGGGTCGGTACGAGCAGTACTTC.

This chain connects TRBV7-3 to TRBJ2-3; the match to TRBD2 covers 7 bases. V lost 4 bases, J lost 5 bases, and 6 bases stayed unmatched. The CDR3 has 14 amino acids. Germline-derived CDR1 and CDR2 are SGHTA and FQGTGA. CDR3 DNA: TGTGCCAGCAGCTCCAGCGGGACTGGAGATACGCAGTATTTT. This gives the protein CASSSSGTGDTQYF.